This T cell receptor beta chain was identified during a study of shared clonotypes between healthy human individuals. The method was immunoSEQ multiplex PCR; TCRdb's version includes in-frame clones alone and lacks a portion of them. The repertoire consists of about 1.5 million clones, with roughly 96% occurring once and the leading ten covering approximately 1.1%. The CDR3 has 20 residues. The germline CDR1 and CDR2 sequences are SGHNT and YENEEA. J lost 7 bases, V lost 4 bases, and 17 bases had no gene match. Material for sequencing was naive CD4+ T cells sorted from blood. Subset described: CD45RA+ positively selected. This chain connects TRBV11-3 to TRBJ2-2; 14 positions agree with TRBD2. The clonotype comes from a man younger than 40 in good health. For the CDR3, the DNA is TGTGCCAGCAGCTACGGGACTAGCGGGAGAAATAAAAAGGTGGGCGGGGAGCTGTTTTTT. This codes for CASSYGTSGRNKKVGGELFF.